This T cell receptor beta chain comes out of a study of regulatory T cells in long-lasting Graves disease (dated by TCRdb to the early 2020s). The study in broad terms: In the newly diagnosed Graves' disease group, patients had been taking antithyroid drugs for less than 3 months. Persistent Graves' disease patients were compared with newly diagnosed Graves' disease patients by peripheral blood TCR sequencing and RNA sequencing. The study was conducted in China and was registered as a clinical trial. A total of roughly 35 samples underwent TCR sequencing: some 13 from persistent and around 20 from newly diagnosed Graves' disease patients. The investigation overall reported the following: TRBV28, TRBJ1-2 and TRBJ2-5 were preferentially used in persistent disease, while TRBV20-1 and TRBJ2-1 were favored in newly diagnosed disease. Because the primary lesion, thyroid tissue, could not be accessed, the study looked at peripheral blood alone. Only the TCR beta chain was sequenced and analyzed. Persistent patients shared more public clonotypes among themselves (roughly 2,700) than newly diagnosed patients did (about 970). As a limitation, the authors acknowledged that the small sample size may reduce accuracy. Persistent Graves' disease patients showed lower TCR Shannon entropy and fewer highly expanded clones than newly diagnosed patients, suggesting clonal expansion.

Reading the germline V gene gives CDR1 MGHRA and CDR2 YSYEKL. V is cut back by 4 bases and J by 5 bases, with 13 bases in the junction unmatched. From the cysteine up to the phenylalanine, the CDR3 has a length of 17 residues. Only the CDR3 portion is preserved as DNA: 51 bases, with reading frame beginning at the first base. Library generation was performed with multiplex PCR. Instrument used: Illumina HiSeq 4000. CDR3 regions were amplified by Arm-PCR with iRepertoire HTBI primers to construct TCR beta libraries. Before sequencing, the PCR products went through gel purification. From the authors' description of their analysis: Gene usage analysis of CDR3 amino acid clonotypes relied on the 55 to 80 TRBV and 13 to 15 TRBJ segments identified across samples. COPE and FqMerger were used to merge filtered high-quality paired reads into contigs. Contigs were aligned with BLAST to IMGT TRBV, TRBD and TRBJ reference genes, and CDR3 was defined per IMGT. Any clonotype with a frequency above 0.1% was classified as a highly expanded clone. Shannon entropy was used to measure repertoire diversity, and the Gini coefficient was used to measure V-J evenness. Public clonotypes were defined as clonotypes shared by more than one individual. The raw public reads went through TCRdb reprocessing: fastp at Q25, MiXCR clone calling, in-frame beta chains kept. All rows with the same CDR3 protein become a single entry with the most common DNA and genes. The V and J calls were not made by the authors but by TCRdb's processing. This sample has hundreds of thousands of distinct CDR3 sequences in its table, and approximately 16% of those were observed once. About 8% of the sample is taken by the ten largest.

To note about this clonotype: This receptor's antigen is unknown. Per-base quality was not reported, and no clone a single base away is much larger than it.

In the paper's terms, the time point label means: newly diagnosed GD, antithyroid drugs for less than 3 months. For both TCR sequencing and RNA sequencing, RNA was extracted from PBMCs using TRIzol. The diagnosis of Graves' disease followed American Thyroid Association guidelines. Patients for the study were recruited at an endocrinology department in Xi'an, China. From each patient, 8 to 10 milliliters of peripheral blood was collected into an EDTA anticoagulant tube. PBMCs were isolated by Ficoll Paque Plus density gradient separation without further T cell sorting. An Agilent 2100 Bioanalyzer and agarose gel were used to check RNA quality, while a NanoDrop 2000 measured RNA concentration. The sample was also reused in another study, on T cells in Graves' hyperthyroidism and ophthalmopathy. The other study reports the following: Stable Graves' hyperthyroidism was defined as no progression to ophthalmopathy during 18 months of follow-up. The hyperthyroidism patients were between 18 and 65 years old and newly diagnosed, with a disease duration of less than 2 months. Any patient with an uncontrolled infection, another autoimmune disease, pregnancy or lactation was excluded. Clinical symptoms, serum thyroxine and TRAb, thyroid ultrasound, and orbital computed tomography formed the basis for the diagnoses. For the first round of RT-PCR on the TCR CDR3, the HTBI primer set was used together with the Qiagen OneStep RT-PCR kit. Blood samples also contained most of the expanded thyroid clonotypes (frequency above 0.001), which suggests that blood repertoires may reflect thyroid immune responses. A 13 V-J signature model separated ophthalmopathy from stable hyperthyroidism, with nearly 90% sensitivity and about 81% specificity in cross-validation and 80%/75% in testing. During validation, the model predicted progression to ophthalmopathy a median of approximately 6 months ahead of onset, with just under 71% sensitivity and roughly 75% specificity. A discovery cohort of about a hundred patients, roughly 40 with Graves' ophthalmopathy and about 60 with stable Graves' hyperthyroidism, was used to find distinguishing TCR V-J signatures. An independent validation cohort of some 18 hyperthyroidism patients and about 16 patients who later progressed to ophthalmopathy tested prospective prediction of ophthalmopathy. For training and testing, the 100 or so patients in the discovery cohort were randomly divided in a 7:3 ratio. In addition, the study compared T-cell repertoires in thyroid tissue and in blood from five or six Graves' hyperthyroidism patients. After sampling, hyperthyroidism patients received methimazole starting at 30 mg daily, and ophthalmopathy patients received high-dose intravenous methylprednisolone. Libraries were constructed in a second round of multiplex PCR, after which size selection and purification were carried out. Sequencing of the libraries was done on an Illumina HiSeq2000 using paired-end 100 bp reads. Raw data were processed with SOAPnuke, discarding reads with adapters, uncalled bases, mean Phred below 15, or no exact constant-primer or identifier match. COPE v1.2.5 was used to merge the high-quality paired reads, and each unique nucleotide sequence was defined as a clonotype. Clonotypes were aligned to IMGT TRBV, TRBD and TRBJ reference segments using MiTCR v1.1. The analysis included only V-J combinations with a frequency above 0.0001, which together covered roughly 99% of the repertoires. A TCS score was defined as the ratio of F50 (clonal expansion) to E x V (chaos), with BLOSUM62-based TCRdist applied between CDR3 peptides within each V-J. Welch's t-statistics and random forest reduced around 510 V-J features to 13, which were used in a naive Bayes classifier (R e1071). No statistical method was used to fix the sample size in advance, and group allocation was not hidden from the investigators. The paper reports TCR Vbeta CDR3 sequencing of fewer than 150 peripheral blood samples: 43 ophthalmopathy, 75 to 80 hyperthyroidism and roughly 17 progressor patients.

This TCR was sampled from a woman in her forties with Graves disease. Donor details come from another sample of the same person, matched by shared clones. The chain is made from TRBV4-1 and TRBJ2-7; 11 bases in the middle match TRBD2. Specimen: peripheral blood mononuclear cells (PBMCs), collected at new diagnosis, from a patient treated with antithyroid drugs. The bases read TGCGCCAGCAGCCTCTCCCCGCTAGCGGGGGGTCAGGACGAGCAGTACTTC. Translation gives CASSLSPLAGGQDEQYF.